This record looks at one T cell receptor beta chain sequence and its context. Its specificity is not known. These data come from a study of blood T cells in healthy people across ages. General study results and limits: Naive and antigen-experienced cells could not be conclusively compared, given unsorted PBMCs.

PCR was performed a second time for about 6 to 11 cycles using a sample-barcoded 5' primer and a J-beta primer mix. Sequencing of every sample gave 2.5 million or more CDR3-containing paired-end reads. TCRdb re-called the 5' RACE reads with MiXCR, one entry per CDR3 protein. The repertoire holds roughly 800,000 distinct CDR3 sequences, with around 36% as singletons. The V gene lost 4 bases and the J gene lost 7 bases, with 14 bases spanning the gap. This CDR3 contains 13 residues. Germline CDR1 and CDR2: LGHNA and YSLEER. The receptor was derived from a man younger than 30 in good health. The chain combines TRBV4-3 with TRBJ2-7; D is ambiguous. Sequenced: blood. CDR3 nucleotide sequence: TGCGCCAGCAGCCTTACCATCACGTGGGAGCAGTACTTC. Its translation is CASSLTITWEQYF.